The 26 T cell receptor beta chains below were found in one sample sequenced in a study of a mutant IDH1 vaccine in newly diagnosed glioma. As to time point: baseline, week 1 (first vaccination visit). Sample treatment: pre-vaccination baseline after standard-of-care therapy. Repertoires were generated with immunoSEQ multiplex PCR, while TCRdb's copy carries only in-frame clones and drops some. The table lists 99,000 or so clones, 80% to 90% of them singletons. The sequencing used PBMCs, collected from a glioma patient treated with radiotherapy, temozolomide or both. These receptors all stem from a woman aged 45-65 years with glioma.

This chain connects TRBV9 to TRBJ2-1; weak D call: TRBD2 (6 bases). The V end lost 0 bases, the J end lost 7 bases, and 20 bases lay between the germline ends. Germline-derived CDR1 and CDR2 are SGDLS and YYNGEE. The CDR3 consists of 17 residues. The CDR3 DNA reads TGTGCCAGCAGCGTAGCTACATTGGCGGGAAGAGGGAATGAGCAGTTCTTC. It encodes CASSVATLAGRGNEQFF.

The CDR3 DNA is TGTGCCAGCAGCCAAAGCGGCTATGGCTACACCTTC. Translating it yields CASSQSGYGYTF. The gene calls are TRBV14 and TRBJ1-2; D ambiguous. This CDR3 comprises 12 residues. Trimming took off 2 bases at V and 4 bases at J, with 5 bases between the two ends. Looked up from germline, CDR1 is SGHDN and CDR2 is FVKESK.

The chain has TRBV2 and TRBJ2-5, with 9 bases identical to TRBD1. The J segment lost 5 bases and the V segment lost 7 bases, leaving 5 bases of the junction unmatched. Germline V gene lookup returns CDR1 SNHLY and CDR2 FYNNEI. The CDR3 is made up of 13 amino acids. The CDR3 nucleotides read TGTGCCAGCAAGAGGGACAGGGAGGAGACCCAGTACTTC. This codes for CASKRDREETQYF.

The CDR3 DNA reads TGTGCCATCAGTGAGAACGGGGGACAGGGGCTCAAGAACACTGAAGCTTTCTTT. Its protein is CAISENGGQGLKNTEAFF. This chain connects TRBV10-3 to TRBJ1-1, with 10 bases lining up with TRBD1. CDR1 and CDR2 (germline): ENHRY, SYGVKD. V gave up 2 bases and J gave up 1 base; unmatched junction bases: 10. The CDR3 consists of 18 residues.

This clone was picked up a small number of times. This rearrangement joins TRBV13 to TRBJ1-1, with unresolved D. With 1 base removed from V and 5 bases from J, the gap between germline ends came to 2 bases. This CDR3 region has 11 residues. From germline, CDR1 is PRHDT and CDR2 FYEKMQ (reference sequence). CDR3 sequence reads: CASSLVTEAFF. The CDR3 DNA follows: TGTGCCAGCAGCTTAGTTACTGAAGCTTTCTTT.

The rearrangement joins TRBV14 to TRBJ1-6; 12 nucleotides line up with TRBD1. V was clipped by 5 bases and J by 7 bases; unmatched bases: 6. CDR1 and CDR2 (germline): SGHDN, FVKESK. The length of the CDR3 is 16 residues. The CDR3 sequence is CASSSGQGAWNSPLHF. CDR3 in DNA: TGTGCCAGCAGCTCGGGACAGGGGGCATGGAATTCACCCCTCCACTTT.

This clone was seen only a few times. The chain recombines TRBV27 with TRBJ2-5, with 7 nucleotides matching TRBD2. CDR1 and CDR2 (germline): MNHEY, SMNVEV (reference sequence). The CDR3 is 14 amino acids. The V segment lost 6 bases and the J segment 5 bases; nucleotides outside the gene matches: 9. As DNA, the CDR3 is TGTGCCAGCAGGACGGGCGGGAGTGGTGAGACCCAGTACTTC. It codes for CASRTGGSGETQYF.

V is TRBV13 and J is TRBJ1-1, with TRBD1 matching 8 bases. Trimming at V came to 5 bases and at J to 1 base, leaving 6 bases not matched to a gene. CDR3 length: 15 residues. The germline gives CDR1 PRHDT, CDR2 FYEKMQ (reference sequence). The CDR3 nucleotides read TGTGCCAGCAGCCCCCGGACAGGGAAGAACACTGAAGCTTTCTTT. As protein: CASSPRTGKNTEAFF.

The J gene is TRBJ2-1, the V gene TRBV14; either TRBD1 or TRBD2 may supply D (7 bases each). V gave up 3 bases and J gave up 9 bases, with 18 bases separating them. CDR3 length equals 15 residues. The germline V gene has CDR1 SGHDN and CDR2 FVKESK. CDR3 DNA: TGTGCCAGCAGCCAGTGGCAGGGGGAGGGTGGTGAGCAGTTCTTC. Encoded protein: CASSQWQGEGGEQFF.

The gene calls are TRBV6-4 and TRBJ2-5, with D unclear. CDR1 and CDR2 (germline): MRHNA, SNTAGT. V lost 2 bases, J lost 2 bases, and 18 bases lay in between. This CDR3 has 17 residues. The CDR3 here is CASSDIDLAAGQETQYF. In DNA, the CDR3 is TGTGCCAGCAGTGACATCGATTTAGCTGCTGGTCAAGAGACCCAGTACTTC.

The chain links TRBV5-1 to TRBJ2-5; 11 bases map to TRBD2. The CDR3 runs to 18 residues. Germline lookup yields CDR1 SGHRS and CDR2 YFSETQ. V dropped 0 bases and J dropped 2; count of bases not matched to a gene: 9. The CDR3 sequence: CASSLEPSGRKGQETQYF. CDR3 coding DNA: TGCGCCAGCAGCTTGGAGCCTAGCGGGAGGAAGGGGCAAGAGACCCAGTACTTC.

The CDR3 region is CASSLVSGTANYGYTF. DNA of the CDR3: TGTGCCAGCAGCTTAGTCTCAGGGACAGCTAACTATGGCTACACCTTC. The rearrangement links TRBV7-9 to TRBJ1-2; TRBD1 matches at 7 bases. Germline CDR1 is SEHNR and CDR2 is FQNEAQ (reference sequence). The V gene end was trimmed by 1 base and the J gene end by 0 bases; junction bases not matched to a gene: 5. The CDR3 loop spans 16 amino acids.

The chain joins TRBV6-1 to TRBJ2-5; D may correspond to TRBD1 or TRBD2 (6 bases each). Germline values: CDR1 MNHNS, CDR2 SASEGT. V was trimmed by 11 bases and J by 0 bases, leaving 16 bases between them. CDR3 length equals 14 residues. CDR3 residues: CAHAGRGHQETQYF. CDR3 nucleotide sequence: TGTGCCCATGCCGGCCGGGGGCACCAAGAGACCCAGTACTTC.

The V and J genes are TRBV9 and TRBJ2-3; TRBD2 agrees at 9 bases. Trimming took 0 bases from V and 4 from J; bases not matched to a gene: 3. Germline assignment: CDR1 SGDLS and CDR2 YYNGEE. The CDR3 is 15 residues long. In nucleotides, the CDR3 is TGTGCCAGCAGCGTAGAGAGCGGGAGGCCAGATACGCAGTATTTT. It translates to CASSVESGRPDTQYF.

The chain joins TRBV7-9 to TRBJ1-1, with unresolved D. The CDR3 extends over 10 amino acids. V was clipped by 3 bases and J by 10 bases, with 6 bases between them. Looked up from germline, CDR1 is SEHNR and CDR2 is FQNEAQ (reference sequence). CDR3 sequence reads: CASSFEGAFF. The DNA for the CDR3 is TGTGCCAGCAGCTTCGAGGGAGCTTTCTTT.

The V and J genes are TRBV19 and TRBJ2-7; 9 bases agree with TRBD1. Trimming took 4 bases from V and 1 from J; bases not matched to a gene: 2. The CDR3 runs to 14 residues. From germline, CDR1 is LNHDA and CDR2 SQIVND (reference sequence). This CDR3 is CASSTGQGSYEQYF. The CDR3, as DNA: TGTGCCAGTAGTACAGGACAGGGGTCCTACGAGCAGTACTTC.

The V gene is TRBV21-1, the J gene TRBJ2-7; TRBD1, the table's D call, lacks a check against the DNA. TRBV21-1 is a documented pseudogene. This CDR3 is 17 amino acids long. CDR3 DNA: TGTGCCAGCAGCAAAGTTTCGTGGGGCGCGTCCTCCTACGAGCAGTACTTC. This translates into CASSKVSWGASSYEQYF.

The chain employs TRBV6-5 and TRBJ1-5; no clear D. CDR1 MNHEY and CDR2 SVGAGI come from the germline V gene. Trimming removed 2 bases at V and 0 bases at J, with 8 bases between. The CDR3 extends over 15 amino acids. In nucleotides, the CDR3 is TGTGCCAGCAGTTACGAGAGAAATAGCAATCAGCCCCAGCATTTT. This sequence encodes CASSYERNSNQPQHF.

This rearrangement joins TRBV27 to TRBJ2-7, with 14 bases identical to TRBD2. The CDR3 consists of 17 residues. Trimming cost V 2 bases and J 6 bases; bases outside gene matches: 9. Germline-derived CDR1 and CDR2 are MNHEY and SMNVEV (reference sequence). The CDR3 region has the DNA TGTGCCAGCAGTTTAGTGGGACCGGGACTAGCGGGAGTCGAGCAGTACTTC. Encoded protein: CASSLVGPGLAGVEQYF.

V usage is TRBV10-3 and J usage is TRBJ1-1; a weak D match, TRBD1 (6 bases). Trimming removed 7 bases from V and 2 bases from J, with 20 bases in between. Germline V gene lookup returns CDR1 ENHRY and CDR2 SYGVKD. The CDR3 covers 16 residues. The CDR3 loop reads CAINDQGRAPNTEAFF. The CDR3 region has the DNA TGTGCCATCAACGATCAGGGGAGGGCCCCCAACACTGAAGCTTTCTTT.

This chain joins TRBV6-1 and TRBJ2-1; 7 nucleotides match TRBD2. CDR1 MNHNS and CDR2 SASEGT come from the germline V gene. With V trimmed by 4 bases and J by 7 bases, 13 bases remained unmatched. The CDR3 length is 16 residues. CDR3 sequence: CASSGGVASGRNEQFF. CDR3 in DNA: TGTGCCAGCAGTGGGGGGGTGGCTAGCGGAAGGAATGAGCAGTTCTTC.

This clone was found once. The J gene is TRBJ2-3, the V gene TRBV5-1, with 9 bases identical to TRBD2. V lost 4 bases to trimming and J lost 4 bases; unmatched junction nucleotides: 13. Germline values: CDR1 SGHRS, CDR2 YFSETQ. This CDR3 has 17 amino acids. CDR3: CASSPPRYSGRADTQYF. CDR3 DNA: TGCGCCAGCAGCCCGCCTCGGTATAGCGGGAGAGCAGATACGCAGTATTTT.

The CDR3 spells CASRGTPYNEQFF. The CDR3, as DNA: TGTGCCTCCCGGGGGACACCTTACAATGAGCAGTTCTTC. This chain links TRBV18 with TRBJ2-1; D assignment may be TRBD1 or TRBD2 (6 bases each). From germline, CDR1 is KGHSH and CDR2 LQKENI. The CDR3 totals 13 residues. Trimming removed 11 bases from V and 4 bases from J, with 15 bases in between.

This chain uses TRBV7-2 with TRBJ2-7, with TRBD2 identical over 12 bases. V was pared by 5 bases and J by 4 bases, with 6 bases of the junction left unmatched. Germline assignment: CDR1 SGHTA and CDR2 FQGNSA. The length of the CDR3 is 15 residues. This chain's CDR3 is CASSKTSGSGYEQYF. CDR3 bases: TGTGCCAGCAGCAAGACTAGCGGGAGTGGATACGAGCAGTACTTC.

This chain links TRBV18 with TRBJ2-7; TRBD2 agrees at 9 bases. The V segment lost 3 bases and the J segment 3 bases; nucleotides outside the gene matches: 6. Germline CDR1 and CDR2: KGHSH and LQKENI. The length of the CDR3 is 15 residues. The CDR3 sequence: CASSPGGRAYYEQYF. The CDR3 DNA reads TGTGCCAGCTCACCGGGCGGGAGGGCCTACTACGAGCAGTACTTC. Together with reference TRBV18 and TRBJ2-7, the CDR3 gives the full variable domain: NAGVMQNPRHLVRRRGQEARLRCSPMKGHSHVYWYRQLPEEGLKFMVYLQKENIIDESGMPKERFSAEFPKEGPSILRIQQVVRGDSAAYFCASSPGGRAYYEQYFGPGTRLTVT.

This chain joins TRBV21-1 and TRBJ1-2. TRBV21-1 is deemed a pseudogene. The CDR3 runs 11 residues. The CDR3 sequence: CASSTLYGYTF. The DNA for the CDR3 is TGTGCCAGCAGCACCCTCTATGGCTACACCTTC.